This TCR beta chain was sequenced for a study of post-analysis software for immune sequencing data. General study points: Included in a set of five TRBV segments more frequent in patients than controls were TRBV5-6, TRBV5-1 and TRBV20-1.

The CDR3 loop spans 12 amino acids. The V gene's germline CDR1 is SQVTM and CDR2 ANQGSEA. In regard to this clonotype: Its target is unknown.

Researchers reported that TCR beta cDNA libraries carried unique molecular identifiers. Each CDR3 protein gets one entry after TCRdb re-called the PCR reads with MiXCR. Of approximately 460,000 distinct CDR3 sequences in the sample, less than 45% were seen once. The chain combines TRBV29-1 with TRBJ2-5, with TRBD1 matching 7 bases. The end of the DNA fits TRBJ2-7 better, so the J call may be wrong. The sequencing sample was made of blood. The clonotype was recovered from a girl aged 10 to 17 with multiple sclerosis. The CDR3 region has the DNA TGCGGCTCACGGGACAGCCCCTTCGAGCAGTACTTC. Translation gives CGSRDSPFEQYF.